These T cell receptor beta chains were read from a single sample in a study of T cell responses to AZD1222 COVID-19 vaccine. Some clones are missing from TCRdb's copy, which holds only in-frame ones; the method was immunoSEQ multiplex PCR. The sample has about 180,000 clones, approximately 94% seen once. The starting material was peripheral blood, obtained 28 days after the second AZD1222 dose. These receptors originate from an adult who received the AZD1222 COVID-19 vaccine. The CDR3 runs from the conserved cysteine through the conserved F or W. The D gene is left open where the match is weak. The listing skips clone size in some rows; elsewhere it reads once, few, many or a size class.

TRBV20-1,-,-,TRBJ1-2,13,TGCAGTGCTAGTAGGTCGGCGAACTATGGCTACACCTTC,CSASRSANYGYTF
TRBV27,-,-,TRBJ1-5,15,TGTGCCAGCAGTTTATCTCGGGGAGGTATGCAGCCCCAGCATTTT,CASSLSRGGMQPQHF
TRBV7-9,-,-,TRBJ2-3,13,TGTGCCAGCAGTTTAACCCCGACAGATACGCAGTATTTT,CASSLTPTDTQYF
TRBV21-1,-,once,TRBJ2-5,17,TGTGCCAGCAGCAAACGACCTGAACAAAAAGACCAAGAGACCCAGTACTTC,CASSKRPEQKDQETQYF
TRBV7-3,TRBD1,-,TRBJ1-6,18,TGTGCCAGCAGCTTAAGAGGGACAGGGTTTGGGAGTAATTCACCCCTCCACTTT,CASSLRGTGFGSNSPLHF
TRBV7-9,-,-,TRBJ1-4,12,TGTGCCAGCAGCTACGAAGAGACAAAACTGTTTTTT,CASSYEETKLFF
TRBV7-3,TRBD2,few,TRBJ2-1,14,TGTGCCAGCAGCTCTAAAGCGGGAGTAAGTGAGCAGTTCTTC,CASSSKAGVSEQFF
TRBV2,-,-,TRBJ1-6,15,TGTGCCAGCTGTGGTGAAGGGGCTTCTTATTCACCCCTCCACTTT,CASCGEGASYSPLHF
TRBV6-1,-,-,TRBJ2-3,15,TGTGCCAGCACCCCTTTGGGGCAGGGGACAGATACGCAGTATTTT,CASTPLGQGTDTQYF
TRBV7-3,TRBD2,-,TRBJ2-1,16,TGTGCCAGCAGCCTAGGTGGCGGGGGGATGAGCGATGAGCAGTTCTTC,CASSLGGGGMSDEQFF
TRBV25-1,-,-,TRBJ1-4,15,TGTGCCGGCAGTAGGGGAGAGAGGCGCGGTGAAAAACTGTTTTTT,CAGSRGERRGEKLFF
TRBV5-6,-,-,TRBJ2-7,13,TGTGCCAGCAGCTCTGGGACAAGCTACGAGCAGTACTTC,CASSSGTSYEQYF
TRBV11-3,TRBD1,-,TRBJ2-1,16,TGTGCCAGCAGCTTAGTATCAGGGGGTTCCTACAATGAGCAGTTCTTC,CASSLVSGGSYNEQFF
TRBV7-3,-,-,TRBJ1-1,12,TGTGCCAGCAGCCCCGGTACCACTGAAGCTTTCTTT,CASSPGTTEAFF
TRBV4-3,-,-,TRBJ2-3,17,TGCGCCAGCAGCCAAGACTGGGGGGGCGCCCCCACAGATACGCAGTATTTT,CASSQDWGGAPTDTQYF
TRBV9,-,-,TRBJ2-7,14,TGTGCCAGCAGCGTAGGGTCGGGATCCTACGAGCAGTACTTC,CASSVGSGSYEQYF
TRBV5-5,TRBD2,once,TRBJ2-7,15,TGTGCCAGCAGCTTGTATGCGGGAGGCATCTACGAGCAGTACTTC,CASSLYAGGIYEQYF
TRBV7-2,-,-,TRBJ1-5,17,TGTGCCAGCAGCTTAGATTCGGCAGGGGCATACAATCAGCCCCAGCATTTT,CASSLDSAGAYNQPQHF
TRBV10-2,TRBD1,-,TRBJ1-5,14,TGCGCCACCCGTCAGACAGGGAGGAATCAGCCCCAGCATTTT,CATRQTGRNQPQHF
TRBV5-5,-,-,TRBJ1-3,16,TGTGCCAGCAGCTTGGTTCCAGGGAGCTCTGGAAACACCATATATTTT,CASSLVPGSSGNTIYF
TRBV9,TRBD2,-,TRBJ2-1,17,TGTGCCAGCAGCGAGGACTACACTAGCGGGACGTTTCATGAGCAGTTCTTC,CASSEDYTSGTFHEQFF
TRBV11-2,TRBD1,-,TRBJ2-7,16,TGTGCCAGCAGCTTGCGGAAGGACAGGGGTTTTTACGAGCAGTACTTC,CASSLRKDRGFYEQYF
TRBV7-3,-,-,TRBJ1-3,15,TGTGCCAGCAGCCAAGCGGGGGGCTCTGGAAACACCATATATTTT,CASSQAGGSGNTIYF
TRBV1,-,-,TRBJ1-3,15,TGCACCAGCAGGTTCGGGACAGGGAGGGGAAACACCATATATTTT,CTSRFGTGRGNTIYF
TRBV6-1,TRBD2,-,TRBJ2-3,16,TGTGCCAGCAGTGAACGGACTAGCGGGAGCGGAGATACGCAGTATTTT,CASSERTSGSGDTQYF
TRBV5-5,-,-,TRBJ1-2,15,TGTGCCAGCAGCTTGGTCTCCCCGACTAACTATGGCTACACCTTC,CASSLVSPTNYGYTF
TRBV9,-,-,TRBJ1-4,16,TGTGCCAGCAGCCCGCAGATGGGCGGGTATGACGGAAAACTGTTTTTT,CASSPQMGGYDGKLFF
TRBV5-6,-,-,TRBJ1-2,12,TGTGCCAGCAGCTTTTGGACGGTTGGCTACACCTTC,CASSFWTVGYTF
TRBV9,-,-,TRBJ1-4,17,TGTGCCAGCAGCCCCAGCTCGGTCGGGCCGGGGAATGAAAAACTGTTTTTT,CASSPSSVGPGNEKLFF
TRBV7-9,-,-,TRBJ2-3,11,TGTGCCAGCAGCTTCGAAGATACGCAGTATTTT,CASSFEDTQYF
TRBV25-1,-,-,TRBJ2-6,17,TGTGCCAGCAGTGAATATTCAAGGGGCTCTGGGGCCAACGTCCTGACTTTC,CASSEYSRGSGANVLTF
TRBV5-1,-,-,TRBJ2-3,16,TGCGCCAGCAGCTTGGAATCCCCCGGGGAGGCAGATACGCAGTATTTT,CASSLESPGEADTQYF
TRBV5-1,-,-,TRBJ1-3,15,TGCGCCAGCAGCCTAGGTGATAGCTCTGGAAACACCATATATTTT,CASSLGDSSGNTIYF
TRBV6-5,-,-,TRBJ1-3,16,TGTGCCAGCAGTTACTCTCGGTCGGGGACAGGAAACACCATATATTTT,CASSYSRSGTGNTIYF
TRBV10-1,-,once,TRBJ1-6,18,TGCGCCAGCAGCGATGGGGATTCCCGCGGATCCTATAATTCACCCCTCCACTTT,CASSDGDSRGSYNSPLHF
TRBV6-5,TRBD1,-,TRBJ1-5,12,TGTGCCAGTGGGACAGGGGATCAGCCCCAGCATTTT,CASGTGDQPQHF
TRBV29-1,-,-,TRBJ1-3,12,TGCAGCGTTCTCCGCGCTGGAAACACCATATATTTT,CSVLRAGNTIYF
TRBV2,-,-,TRBJ1-2,15,TGTGCCAGCAGAAAGGACGGGGACTTATCTCATGGCTACACCTTC,CASRKDGDLSHGYTF
TRBV5-1,TRBD1,-,TRBJ1-2,14,TGCGCCAGCAGCCGCGGGGACAGTAACTATGGCTACACCTTC,CASSRGDSNYGYTF
TRBV19,-,-,TRBJ1-2,12,TGTGCCAGTAGTATATCCGTTGAGGGCTACACCTTC,CASSISVEGYTF
TRBV11-2,-,-,TRBJ2-2,13,TGTGCCAGCAGCTTAACGAACACCGGGGAGCTGTTTTTT,CASSLTNTGELFF
TRBV3-1/TRBV3-2,-,few,TRBJ1-1,12,TGTGCCAGCAGCCAAGGTAAACGATTGGCTTTCTTT,CASSQGKRLAFF
TRBV5-1,-,-,TRBJ1-1,14,TGCGCCAGCAGCTTGGCCGGAAACGGCCGTGAAGCTTTCTTT,CASSLAGNGREAFF
TRBV19,-,-,TRBJ2-7,17,TGTGCCAGTAGTATTCTGCAGTCGGCAGGGAGCTCCTACGAGCAGTACTTC,CASSILQSAGSSYEQYF
TRBV6-6,-,-,TRBJ1-4,20,TGTGCCAGCAGTCAGGGTTTTATGGGGGCAGGGCGGGGAACTAATGAAAAACTGTTTTTT,CASSQGFMGAGRGTNEKLFF
TRBV19,-,-,TRBJ2-2,11,TGTGCCAGCCTGTATGCCGGGGAGCTGTTTTTT,CASLYAGELFF
TRBV19,TRBD1,-,TRBJ2-7,14,TGTGCCAGTAGTGTCGACAGGGGGGCCTACGAGCAGTACTTC,CASSVDRGAYEQYF
TRBV30,-,-,TRBJ2-3,13,TGTGCCTGGAGGGAGCTGGGTCCCCTCGGGCAGTATTTT,CAWRELGPLGQYF
TRBV15,TRBD1,-,TRBJ1-2,16,TGTGCCACCAGCAGAGGTGGAGTAGGACAGGAATATGGCTACACCTTC,CATSRGGVGQEYGYTF
TRBV3-1/TRBV3-2,-,-,TRBJ1-2,12,TGTGCCAGCAGCCAAGGGGGCGTCGGCTACACCTTC,CASSQGGVGYTF
TRBV19,TRBD1,-,TRBJ1-5,14,TGTGCCAGTTCGGACAGGGGTCCCAAAGAGCCCCAGCATTTT,CASSDRGPKEPQHF
TRBV4-3,-,-,TRBJ1-1,15,TGCGCCAGCAGGACCGTGGTTGATGATTCGGCTGAAGCTTTCTTT,CASRTVVDDSAEAFF
TRBV24-1,-,-,TRBJ2-3,13,TGTGCCCGGGGGAGGCAGACCACAGATACGCAGTATTTT,CARGRQTTDTQYF
TRBV3-1/TRBV3-2,-,-,TRBJ2-7,11,TGTGCCAGCAGCAGGGGATACGAGCAGTACTTC,CASSRGYEQYF
TRBV6-5,-,-,TRBJ1-2,15,TGTGCCAGCAGCGAGACTATCCTGACAGTCTATGGCTACACCTTC,CASSETILTVYGYTF